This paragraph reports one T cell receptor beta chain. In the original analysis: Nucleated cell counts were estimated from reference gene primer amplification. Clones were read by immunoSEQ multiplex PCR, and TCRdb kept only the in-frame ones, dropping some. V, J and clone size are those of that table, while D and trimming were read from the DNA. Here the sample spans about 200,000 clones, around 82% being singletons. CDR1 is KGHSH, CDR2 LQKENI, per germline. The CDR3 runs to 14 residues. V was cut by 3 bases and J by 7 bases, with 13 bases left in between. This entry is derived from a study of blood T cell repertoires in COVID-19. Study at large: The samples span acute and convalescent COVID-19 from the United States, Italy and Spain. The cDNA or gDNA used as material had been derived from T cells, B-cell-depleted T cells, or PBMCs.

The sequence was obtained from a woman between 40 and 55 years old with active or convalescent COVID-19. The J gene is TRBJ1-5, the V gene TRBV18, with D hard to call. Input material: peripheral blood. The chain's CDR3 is CASSPGGGKQPQHF. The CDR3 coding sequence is TGTGCCAGCTCACCGGGAGGTGGGAAGCAGCCCCAGCATTTT.